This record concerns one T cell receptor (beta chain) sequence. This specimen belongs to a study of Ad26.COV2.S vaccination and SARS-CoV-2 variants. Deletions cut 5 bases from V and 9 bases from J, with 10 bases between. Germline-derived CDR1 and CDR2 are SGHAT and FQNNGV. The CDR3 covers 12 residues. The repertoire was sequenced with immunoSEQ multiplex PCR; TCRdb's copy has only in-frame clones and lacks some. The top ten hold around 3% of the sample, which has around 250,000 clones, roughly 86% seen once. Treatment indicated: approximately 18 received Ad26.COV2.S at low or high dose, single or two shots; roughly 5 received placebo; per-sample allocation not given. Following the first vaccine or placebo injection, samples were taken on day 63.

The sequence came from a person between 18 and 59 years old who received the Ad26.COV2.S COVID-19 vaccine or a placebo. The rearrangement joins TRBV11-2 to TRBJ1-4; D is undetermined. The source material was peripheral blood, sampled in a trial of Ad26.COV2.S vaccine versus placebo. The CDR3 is CASSSRAKKLFF. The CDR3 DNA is TGTGCCAGCAGCAGCCGGGCCAAAAAACTGTTTTTT. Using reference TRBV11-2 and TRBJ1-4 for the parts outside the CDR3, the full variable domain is EAGVAQSPRYKIIEKRQSVAFWCNPISGHATLYWYQQILGQGPKLLIQFQNNGVVDDSQLPKDRFSAERLKGVDSTLKIQPAKLEDSAVYLCASSSRAKKLFFGSGTQLSVL.